This TCR beta chain was sequenced for a study of T cell responses to AZD1222 COVID-19 vaccine. Broader study findings: Along spike, vaccine-associated CD4 TCRs were found throughout, with dominance at 160-218 and 743-854.

Method: immunoSEQ multiplex PCR; TCRdb's copy keeps in-frame clones and lacks some. Of about 88,000 clones listed, about 89% are singletons. To note about this clone: Its antigen is as yet unknown.

The J segment lost 0 bases and the V segment lost 0 bases, leaving 4 bases of the junction unmatched. Looked up from germline, CDR1 is LNHDA and CDR2 is SQIVND (reference sequence). CDR3 length equals 16 residues. Here the sequenced sample was peripheral blood, taken 28 days after the second AZD1222 dose. This TCR came from an adult who received the AZD1222 COVID-19 vaccine. The genes are TRBV19 and TRBJ1-2; 7 bases line up with TRBD1. CDR3 region: CASSIDRGTANYGYTF. In DNA form, the CDR3 reads TGTGCCAGTAGTATAGACAGGGGGACTGCTAACTATGGCTACACCTTC.